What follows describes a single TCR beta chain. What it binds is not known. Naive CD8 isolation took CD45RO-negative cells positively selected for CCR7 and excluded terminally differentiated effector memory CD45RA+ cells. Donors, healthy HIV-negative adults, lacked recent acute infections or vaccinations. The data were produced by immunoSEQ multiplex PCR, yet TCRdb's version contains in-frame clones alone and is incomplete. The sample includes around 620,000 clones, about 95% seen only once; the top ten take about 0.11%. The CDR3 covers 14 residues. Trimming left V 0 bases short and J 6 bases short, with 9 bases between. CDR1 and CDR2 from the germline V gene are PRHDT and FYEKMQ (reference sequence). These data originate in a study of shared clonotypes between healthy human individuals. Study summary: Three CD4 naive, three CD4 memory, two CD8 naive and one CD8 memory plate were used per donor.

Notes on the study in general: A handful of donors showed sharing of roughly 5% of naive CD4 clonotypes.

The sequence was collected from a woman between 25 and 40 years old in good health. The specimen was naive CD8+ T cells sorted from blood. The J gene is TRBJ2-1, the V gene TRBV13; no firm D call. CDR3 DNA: TGTGCCAGCAGCTTAGGCTCAAAAAGCAATGAGCAGTTCTTC. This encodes CASSLGSKSNEQFF.